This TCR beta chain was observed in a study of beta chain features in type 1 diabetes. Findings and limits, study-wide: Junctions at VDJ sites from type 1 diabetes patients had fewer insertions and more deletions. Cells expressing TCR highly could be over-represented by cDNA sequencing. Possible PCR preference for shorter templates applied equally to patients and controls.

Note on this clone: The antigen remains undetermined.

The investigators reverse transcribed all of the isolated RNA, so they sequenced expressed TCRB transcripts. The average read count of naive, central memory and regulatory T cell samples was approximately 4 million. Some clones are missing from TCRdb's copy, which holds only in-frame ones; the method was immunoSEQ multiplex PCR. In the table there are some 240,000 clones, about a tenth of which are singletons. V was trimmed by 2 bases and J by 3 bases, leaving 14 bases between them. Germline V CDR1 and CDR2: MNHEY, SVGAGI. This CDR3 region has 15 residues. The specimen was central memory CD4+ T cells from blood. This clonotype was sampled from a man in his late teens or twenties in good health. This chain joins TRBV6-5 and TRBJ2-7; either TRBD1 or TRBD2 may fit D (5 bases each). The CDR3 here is CASSYESGAYYEQYF. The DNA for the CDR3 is TGTGCCAGCAGTTACGAGTCCGGGGCCTACTACGAGCAGTACTTC.